The entry below gives a single TCR beta chain sequence along with its context. This entry is derived from a study of T cells expressing NK-cell markers. Background on the study: Seven HCMV-seropositive donors and one seronegative donor made up the eight sequenced donors.

TCR beta cDNA was made by 5'RACE template switching with UMIs. TCRdb reworked the 5' RACE reads into one entry per CDR3 protein, no DNA. The table for this sample gives about 300,000 distinct CDR3 sequences. The germline gives CDR1 SGHRS, CDR2 YFSETQ. There are 18 residues in the CDR3. The V gene is TRBV5-1, the J gene TRBJ2-4; lacking DNA, the TRBD1 call made by TCRdb goes unchecked. The sample consisted of blood T cells: a sorted CD56 or NKG2C T cell subset, CD4+ or CD8+ T cells, or bulk PBMC T cells (not recorded which). The TCR originated in a woman aged 18 to 75 in good health. This CDR3 is CASSSLGQGGSAKNIQYF.